These 23 T cell receptor beta chains were all obtained from the same sample, sequenced in a study of blood T cell repertoires in COVID-19. Method: immunoSEQ multiplex PCR; TCRdb's copy keeps in-frame clones and lacks some. The sample holds 220,000 or so clones, around 80% seen once. Specimen: peripheral blood. The origin of the receptors is a woman aged 65 to 85 with acute or convalescent COVID-19.

The V gene is TRBV30, the J gene TRBJ1-1; D ambiguous. This CDR3 comprises 12 residues. CDR1 is GTSNPN and CDR2 is SVGIG in the germline V gene (reference sequence). Deletions cut 3 bases from V and 1 base from J, with 6 bases between. The chain's CDR3 is CAWRHKNTEAFF. The CDR3, as DNA: TGTGCCTGGAGACACAAGAACACTGAAGCTTTCTTT.

The chain combines TRBV13 with TRBJ2-7; 8 bases are a match to TRBD2. Germline V gene sequence: CDR1 PRHDT, CDR2 FYEKMQ (reference sequence). The CDR3 is 15 residues long. Trimming removed 2 bases from V and 1 base from J; junction bases left unmatched: 4. DNA of the CDR3: TGTGCCAGCAGCTTAAGGGAGCGGGGGTCCTACGAGCAGTACTTC. Translation: CASSLRERGSYEQYF.

This chain links TRBV3-1 (or the pseudogene TRBV3-2) with TRBJ2-1; 7 bases agree with TRBD1. V lost 4 bases, J lost 9 bases, and 6 bases stayed unmatched. This CDR3 is built from 13 residues. The germline CDR1 and CDR2 sequences are LGHDT and YNNKEL (reference sequence). This CDR3 reads CASSLRRGSEQFF. The CDR3 DNA sequence: TGTGCCAGCAGCCTTCGCAGGGGGAGTGAGCAGTTCTTC.

The chain has TRBV10-1 and TRBJ2-3; D may be TRBD2 (5 bases). This CDR3 is built from 13 residues. CDR1 is WNHNN, CDR2 SYGVQD, per germline (reference sequence). The V end was cut by 5 bases, the J end by 2 bases, with 8 bases between. The DNA of the CDR3 is TGCGCCAGCAGTCAGCGGACCACAGATACGCAGTATTTT. This encodes CASSQRTTDTQYF.

The chain is built from TRBV5-1 and TRBJ2-3; TRBD2 matches at 8 bases. With V trimmed by 5 bases and J by 2 bases, 4 bases remained unmatched. Germline V gene sequence: CDR1 SGHRS, CDR2 YFSETQ. This CDR3 has 14 amino acids. For the CDR3, the DNA is TGCGCCAGCAGATCGGGGGGGATCACAGATACGCAGTATTTT. Residues: CASRSGGITDTQYF.

The chain couples TRBV5-4 to TRBJ2-5; 9 bases are a match to TRBD1. The CDR3 covers 16 residues. The ends lost 4 bases at V and 5 bases at J; junction bases unmatched: 12. CDR1 and CDR2 (germline): SGHNT, YYREEE (reference sequence). DNA of the CDR3: TGTGCCAGCAGCCCGGACCGGGACAGGGTGGGGGAGACCCAGTACTTC. This gives the protein CASSPDRDRVGETQYF.

The rearrangement joins TRBV7-2 to TRBJ2-7, with TRBD2 as a possible D gene (6 bases). Trimming shortened V by 5 bases and J by 6 bases, and 11 bases separated the two germline ends. CDR3 length: 12 residues. Per germline, CDR1 SGHTA and CDR2 FQGNSA. Written as DNA, the CDR3 is TGTGCCAGCAGCCCCCGACTAGGCGAGCAGTACTTC. It codes for CASSPRLGEQYF.

The chain uses TRBV7-9 and TRBJ1-6, with TRBD1 identical over 9 bases. CDR1 is SEHNR, CDR2 FQNEAQ, per germline (reference sequence). This CDR3 is built from 16 residues. V was clipped by 4 bases and J by 7 bases; unmatched bases: 8. The CDR3 loop is CASSSGQGMANSPLHF. CDR3 in DNA: TGTGCCAGCAGCTCCGGACAGGGGATGGCGAATTCACCCCTCCACTTT.

This clone was detected only a few times. The genes are TRBV24-1 and TRBJ2-2; 7 bases fit TRBD2. Germline CDR1 and CDR2: KGHDR and SFDVKD. The length of the CDR3 is 19 residues. V was pared by 3 bases and J by 4 bases, with 16 bases of the junction left unmatched. The CDR3 nucleotides are TGTGCCACCAGTGATCGCTCCGAACGGCTAGCGGATATCACCGGGGAGCTGTTTTTT. It specifies CATSDRSERLADITGELFF.

The V call is TRBV3-1 (or the pseudogene TRBV3-2), the J call TRBJ2-5; 10 bases map to TRBD1. The CDR3 covers 18 residues. Germline values: CDR1 LGHDT, CDR2 YNNKEL (reference sequence). Germline trimming cut 4 bases from V and 5 bases from J; bases unmatched to any gene: 16. For the CDR3, the DNA is TGTGCCAGCAGCCTAAATTTAGAGACAGGGGGCGCTGGGGAGACCCAGTACTTC. Its translation is CASSLNLETGGAGETQYF.

Written as DNA, the CDR3 is TGTGCCAGTACTAACACCCGACAGGGATATGAAGAAAAACTGTTTTTT. Translated: CASTNTRQGYEEKLFF. This chain links TRBV19 with TRBJ1-4; 7 nucleotides match TRBD1. The trim removed 7 bases at V and 8 bases at J, leaving 16 bases unmatched. This CDR3 is built from 16 residues. CDR1 and CDR2 from the germline V gene are LNHDA and SQIVND (reference sequence).

This chain joins TRBV24-1 and TRBJ1-5; no firm D call. The CDR3 consists of 14 residues. The V and J ends lost 5 bases and 0 bases respectively, with 7 bases between them. Germline lookup yields CDR1 KGHDR and CDR2 SFDVKD. The CDR3 sequence: CATSGSYSNQPQHF. The CDR3 bases are TGTGCCACCAGTGGATCCTATAGCAATCAGCCCCAGCATTTT.

The chain carries TRBV9 and TRBJ2-1; the match to TRBD2 covers 9 bases. The germline gives CDR1 SGDLS, CDR2 YYNGEE. V was pared by 3 bases and J by 3 bases, with 4 bases of the junction left unmatched. This CDR3 is 15 amino acids long. The CDR3 nucleotides read TGTGCCAGCAGCGCCTTTAGCGGGGGCTACAATGAGCAGTTCTTC. Its translation: CASSAFSGGYNEQFF.

The chain couples TRBV30 to TRBJ2-7; possible D gene TRBD2, 7 bases. V dropped 1 base and J dropped 3 bases, with 10 bases sitting between them. This CDR3 is built from 13 residues. CDR1 and CDR2 from the germline V gene are GTSNPN and SVGIG (reference sequence). Written as DNA, the CDR3 is TGTGCCTGGAGTGGGGGGGGCGGCTACGAGCAGTACTTC. As protein: CAWSGGGGYEQYF.

V gene TRBV5-1 combines with J gene TRBJ2-3; 9 positions agree with TRBD2. V was pared by 0 bases and J by 6 bases, with 11 bases of the junction left unmatched. The CDR3 consists of 17 residues. Germline V gives CDR1 SGHRS, CDR2 YFSETQ. The CDR3 loop is CASSLGWASGTTDTQYF. DNA of the CDR3: TGCGCCAGCAGCTTGGGATGGGCTAGCGGGACAACCGATACGCAGTATTTT.

The CDR3 region has the DNA TGTGCCAGCAGCCCCGGGACAGGGGTCACTGAAGCTTTCTTT. This codes for CASSPGTGVTEAFF. The chain recombines TRBV9 with TRBJ1-1; TRBD1 aligns across 10 bases. V was clipped by 4 bases and J by 4 bases; unmatched bases: 4. Germline CDR1 is SGDLS and CDR2 is YYNGEE. The CDR3 length is 14 residues. Full variable domain (remainder filled in from reference TRBV9 and TRBJ1-1): DSGVTQTPKHLITATGQRVTLRCSPRSGDLSVYWYQQSLDQGLQFLIQYYNGEERAKGNILERFSAQQFPDLHSELNLSSLELGDSALYFCASSPGTGVTEAFFGQGTRLTVV.

V usage is TRBV19 and J usage is TRBJ1-2; D not resolved. The germline V and J ends were trimmed by 4 bases and 8 bases, with 8 bases remaining between them. From germline, CDR1 is LNHDA and CDR2 SQIVND (reference sequence). This CDR3 contains 11 residues. The CDR3 spells CASSSESGYTF. In DNA form, the CDR3 reads TGTGCCAGTAGTAGCGAGTCGGGCTACACCTTC.

The chain combines TRBV10-3 with TRBJ2-5, with D possibly being TRBD2 (6 bases). Germline V CDR1 and CDR2: ENHRY, SYGVKD. The CDR3 is 16 amino acids. V lost 2 bases and J 4 bases, leaving 17 bases between the germline ends. The CDR3 DNA reads as TGTGCCATCAGTGAGGAGGGAACCGCGGGGTCAGAGACCCAGTACTTC. Amino acid sequence: CAISEEGTAGSETQYF.

Many counts were recorded for this clone. CDR3 region: CASSPGQSDTQYF. CDR3 nucleotide sequence: TGTGCCAGCAGCCCCGGACAATCAGATACGCAGTATTTT. V gene TRBV14 combines with J gene TRBJ2-3, with a weak D call TRBD1 (5 bases). CDR1 and CDR2 (germline): SGHDN, FVKESK. There are 13 residues in the CDR3. V lost 4 bases, J lost 4 bases, and 9 bases lay in between.

The chain joins TRBV4-1 to TRBJ2-1; the D is unclear. Trimming shortened V by 0 bases and J by 4 bases, and 7 bases separated the two germline ends. Germline V gene sequence: CDR1 MGHRA, CDR2 YSYEKL. The CDR3 has 14 residues. This CDR3 reads CASSQDTSYNEQFF. The CDR3 bases are TGCGCCAGCAGCCAAGATACAAGTTACAATGAGCAGTTCTTC.

This clone was recorded only once. The chain combines TRBV30 with TRBJ2-7; the D is unclear. The CDR3 runs 13 residues. V shed 1 base and J shed 2 bases, with 9 bases lying between them. Germline V gene data show CDR1 as GTSNPN and CDR2 as SVGIG (reference sequence). The CDR3, as DNA: TGTGCCTGGAGTGATGGCAGTGCCTACGAGCAGTACTTC. This translates into CAWSDGSAYEQYF.

The V gene is TRBV29-1, the J gene TRBJ1-1, with a tentative D call TRBD1 (6 bases). Trimming took off 7 bases at V and 4 bases at J, with 10 bases between the two ends. The V gene's germline CDR1 is SQVTM and CDR2 ANQGSEA. This CDR3 contains 11 residues. CDR3 sequence reads: CSAGVGTEAFF. Here the CDR3 DNA reads TGCAGCGCAGGGGTGGGCACTGAAGCTTTCTTT.

This chain uses TRBV7-8 with TRBJ2-1; D remains ambiguous. V was pared by 4 bases and J by 0 bases, with 13 bases between. Germline V CDR1 and CDR2: SGHVS, FQNEAQ. The CDR3 spans 16 residues. The CDR3, as DNA: TGTGCCAGCAGCTCCCTCGGTGTTAGCTCCTACAATGAGCAGTTCTTC. This encodes CASSSLGVSSYNEQFF.